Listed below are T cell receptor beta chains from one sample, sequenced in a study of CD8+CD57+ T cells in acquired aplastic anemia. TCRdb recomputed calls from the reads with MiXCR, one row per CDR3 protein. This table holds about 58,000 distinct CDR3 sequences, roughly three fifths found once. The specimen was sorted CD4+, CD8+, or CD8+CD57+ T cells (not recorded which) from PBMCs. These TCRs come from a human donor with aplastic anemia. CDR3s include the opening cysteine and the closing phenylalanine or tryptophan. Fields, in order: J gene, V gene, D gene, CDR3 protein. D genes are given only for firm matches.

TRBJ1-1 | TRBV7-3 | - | CASSLSRDTEAFF
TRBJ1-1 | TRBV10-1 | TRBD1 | CASSTGDHHTEAFF
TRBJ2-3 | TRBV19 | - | CASNGRSTDTQYF
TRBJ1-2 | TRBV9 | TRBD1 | CASSNSGTGTGYTF
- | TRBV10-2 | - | CASSECGGATYEQYF
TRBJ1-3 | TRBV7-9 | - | CASSLGAGNTIYF
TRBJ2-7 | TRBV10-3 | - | CAISESTGHPIYEQYF
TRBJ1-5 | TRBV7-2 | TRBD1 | CASSLSTGEGQPQHF
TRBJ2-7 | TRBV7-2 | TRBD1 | CASRSTGGEQYF
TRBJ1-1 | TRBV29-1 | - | CSVDGQMNTEAFF
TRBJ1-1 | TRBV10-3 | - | CAIRGTAKGTEAFF
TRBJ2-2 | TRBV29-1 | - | CSVDGAGGELLF
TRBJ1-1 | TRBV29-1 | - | CSVELSQNTEAFF